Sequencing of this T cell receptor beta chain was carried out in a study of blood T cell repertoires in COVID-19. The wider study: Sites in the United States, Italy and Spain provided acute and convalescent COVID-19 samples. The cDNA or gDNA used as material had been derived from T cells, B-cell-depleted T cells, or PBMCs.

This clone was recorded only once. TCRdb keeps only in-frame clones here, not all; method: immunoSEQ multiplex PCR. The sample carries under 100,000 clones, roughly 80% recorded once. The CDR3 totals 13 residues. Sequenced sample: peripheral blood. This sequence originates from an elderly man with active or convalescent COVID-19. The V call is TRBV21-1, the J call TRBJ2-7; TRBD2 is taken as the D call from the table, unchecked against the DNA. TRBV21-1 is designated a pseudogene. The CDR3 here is CASSKGLLYEQYF. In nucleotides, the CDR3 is TGTGCCAGCAGCAAGGGACTGCTCTACGAGCAGTACTTC.